Listed here is a single T cell receptor (beta chain). What it binds is unknown. These data originate in a study of graft-versus-host responses after intestinal transplantation. Study overall: The study gave all recipients anti-thymocyte globulin induction, then tacrolimus and steroids for roughly 3 years.

Clones were sequenced by immunoSEQ multiplex PCR, and TCRdb holds only the in-frame ones, with some missing. The table lists tens of thousands of clones, 91% of them singletons. CDR3 length equals 13 residues. In germline, CDR1 is GTSNPN, CDR2 SVGIG (reference sequence). Trimming took 7 bases from V and 4 from J; bases not matched to a gene: 9. Study-wide results and limits: Allografts of patients with graft-donor T cell macrochimerism showed high graft-versus-host to host-versus-graft clone ratios. GvH clones were found in recipient marrow; some appeared first in ileum or blood. Peak levels of circulating GvH clones tracked with early post-transplant HvG declines.

Specimen: unstimulated CD8+ T cells sorted from spleen or lymph node cells, collected before intestinal transplant. The origin of this receptor is a human donor who received an intestinal transplant. This chain links TRBV30 with TRBJ1-2; 7 bases are a match to TRBD1. This CDR3 reads CASRDSGPYGYTF. As DNA, the CDR3 is TGTGCCTCCCGGGACAGTGGACCCTATGGCTACACCTTC.